The 28 T cell receptor beta chains reported below all come from one sample, sequenced in a study of T cells in Graves' hyperthyroidism and ophthalmopathy. Researchers amplified the TCR beta CDR3 regions from RNA transcripts. The HTBI primer set was used in a first-round RT-PCR of the TCR CDR3. TCRdb used MiXCR to reprocess the multiplex PCR reads, holding one entry per CDR3 protein. The profile shows 800,000 or so distinct CDR3 sequences, roughly 37% of them singletons. The material sequenced was blood. The receptors come from a man aged 18 to 35 with Graves' hyperthyroidism.

The CDR3 loop reads CSARVTGTEAFF. The CDR3 DNA is TGCAGTGCTAGGGTTACAGGGACTGAAGCTTTCTTT. The chain couples TRBV20-1 to TRBJ1-1, with D possibly being TRBD1 (6 bases). The CDR3 spans 12 residues. With 3 bases removed from V and 5 bases from J, the gap between germline ends came to 10 bases. Germline-derived CDR1 and CDR2 are DFQATT and SNEGSKA (reference sequence).

The chain uses TRBV7-9 and TRBJ1-1; D unclear. The germline V and J ends were trimmed by 6 bases and 1 base, with 15 bases remaining between them. This CDR3 comprises 15 residues. The germline gives CDR1 SEHNR, CDR2 FQNEAQ (reference sequence). CDR3 nucleotides: TGTGCCAGCAGTCCCGAAGCACCCCCGAACACTGAAGCTTTCTTT. Amino acids: CASSPEAPPNTEAFF.

A word on this clonotype: One base away lies a much larger clone, so this may be a sequencing read error. The V and J genes are TRBV7-7 and TRBJ2-5, with D possibly matching TRBD2 (5 bases). Per the germline V gene, CDR1 is SSHAT and CDR2 is FNYEAQ (reference sequence). This CDR3 has 15 amino acids. As DNA, the CDR3 is TGTGCTAGCAGCTCATCTGCCGGGATCCAAGAGACCCAGTACTTC. It specifies CASSSSAGIQETQYF.

The sample holds many counts of this clonotype. The DNA for the CDR3 is TGTGCCACCAGTCCGGACAGGGAGATCACTGAAGCTTTCTTT. It encodes CATSPDREITEAFF. The chain is built from TRBV15 and TRBJ1-1, with 8 positions matching TRBD1. The CDR3 has 14 residues. Germline lookup yields CDR1 LNHNV and CDR2 YYDKDF (reference sequence). The junction had 7 bases not matched to a gene; V was cut back by 6 bases and J by 4 bases. The complete variable domain, with remaining parts taken from reference TRBV15 and TRBJ1-1, reads DAMVIQNPRYQVTQFGKPVTLSCSQTLNHNVMYWYQQKSSQAPKLLFHYYDKDFNNEADTPDNFQSRRPNTSFCFLDIRSPGLGDTAMYLCATSPDREITEAFFGQGTRLTVV.

In DNA form, the CDR3 reads TGTGCCAGTAGTATTCTTGGACTAGCGAACACCGGGGAGCTGTTTTTT. Protein sequence: CASSILGLANTGELFF. The chain carries TRBV19 and TRBJ2-2; TRBD2 matches at 7 bases. CDR1 is LNHDA, CDR2 SQIVND, per germline (reference sequence). The CDR3 covers 16 residues. Trimming at V came to 3 bases and at J to 0 bases, leaving 4 bases not matched to a gene. Full variable domain (rest looked up from reference TRBV19 and TRBJ2-2): DGGITQSPKYLFRKEGQNVTLSCEQNLNHDAMYWYRQDPGQGLRLIYYSQIVNDFQKGDIAEGYSVSREKKESFPLTVTSAQKNPTAFYLCASSILGLANTGELFFGEGSRLTVL.

The CDR3 nucleotides are TGTGCCATCAGGCCCGGGGGACAGGGTTGGACTGAAGCTTTCTTT. Translating it yields CAIRPGGQGWTEAFF. The chain has TRBV10-3 and TRBJ1-1; TRBD1 agrees at 9 bases. This CDR3 region has 15 residues. Germline V CDR1 and CDR2: ENHRY, SYGVKD. Trimming removed 6 bases from V and 5 bases from J; junction bases left unmatched: 10.

This clonotype was observed a few times. This chain's CDR3 is CSARADRDYEQYF. Here the CDR3 DNA reads TGCAGTGCACGAGCGGACCGGGACTACGAGCAGTACTTC. The chain joins TRBV20-1 to TRBJ2-7; a weak D match, TRBD2 (5 bases). V lost 6 bases, J lost 3 bases, and 15 bases lay in between. There are 13 residues in the CDR3. Germline V gene sequence: CDR1 DFQATT, CDR2 SNEGSKA (reference sequence).

Only a few counts were recorded for this clonotype. V and J are TRBV20-1 and TRBJ2-7; perhaps TRBD2 as D (6 bases). The CDR3 loop spans 13 amino acids. The germline V and J ends were trimmed by 5 bases and 1 base, with 12 bases remaining between them. Germline V gene sequence: CDR1 DFQATT, CDR2 SNEGSKA (reference sequence). CDR3 DNA sequence: TGCAGTGCTCGGGGGTTAGAGTCCTACGAGCAGTACTTC. It specifies CSARGLESYEQYF.

In this sample, this clonotype turned up once. One junction end does not reproduce the germline sequence, and a read error may be involved. The chain employs TRBV5-1 and TRBJ1-1, with D perhaps matching TRBD1 (6 bases). CDR1 and CDR2 (germline): SGHRS, YFSETQ. The CDR3 loop spans 15 amino acids. The CDR3 region is CASSWMDRMNTEAFF. The DNA of the CDR3 is TGTGCCAGCAGCTGGATGGACAGAATGAACACTGAAGCTTTCTTT.

This clonotype was seen only a few times. The rearrangement links TRBV12-3 or TRBV12-4 to TRBJ2-2, with D possibly being TRBD1 (5 bases). This CDR3 comprises 15 residues. Trimming removed 4 bases at V and 6 bases at J, with 15 bases between. The CDR3 spells CASSSESLGAGELFF. CDR3 DNA: TGTGCCAGCAGTTCCGAGTCTTTAGGGGCCGGGGAGCTGTTTTTT.

This chain links TRBV6-1 with TRBJ2-5, with unresolved D. The CDR3 totals 15 residues. The V and J ends lost 5 bases and 5 bases respectively, with 18 bases between them. Germline CDR1 MNHNS, CDR2 SASEGT. CDR3 bases: TGTGCCAGCAGTTACGAAGGCGGCAACACTGAGACCCAGTACTTC. Amino acids: CASSYEGGNTETQYF.

This chain joins TRBV25-1 and TRBJ1-4; D is unresolved. CDR1 and CDR2 from the germline V gene are MGHDK and SYGVNS. The CDR3 is made up of 15 amino acids. The V end lost 5 bases, the J end lost 3 bases, and 13 bases lay between the germline ends. The CDR3 region is CASSQLGRANEKLFF. CDR3 in DNA: TGTGCCAGCAGTCAGTTAGGACGGGCTAATGAAAAACTGTTTTTT.

This clonotype was observed at least ten times. The CDR3 coding sequence is TGTGCCAGCAGTGAGGACACCAACTATGGCTACACCTTC. Translating it yields CASSEDTNYGYTF. The rearrangement uses TRBV2 and TRBJ1-2; D might be TRBD1 (5 bases). Germline V gene lookup returns CDR1 SNHLY and CDR2 FYNNEI. The V end lost 3 bases, the J end lost 2 bases, and 7 bases lay between the germline ends. CDR3 size: 13 residues.

This clonotype has only a few counts. This sequence joins TRBV2 and TRBJ1-5, with D tentatively TRBD1 (6 bases). V was clipped by 2 bases and J by 5 bases, with 16 bases between them. CDR3 size: 16 residues. Germline CDR1 and CDR2: SNHLY and FYNNEI. This CDR3 reads CASSEYPDRTDQPQHF. Written as DNA, the CDR3 is TGTGCCAGCAGTGAATATCCCGACAGGACTGATCAGCCCCAGCATTTT. Full variable domain (missing parts from reference TRBV2 and TRBJ1-5): EPEVTQTPSHQVTQMGQEVILRCVPISNHLYFYWYRQILGQKVEFLVSFYNNEISEKSEIFDDQFSVERPDGSNFTLKIRSTKLEDSAMYFCASSEYPDRTDQPQHFGDGTRLSIL.

This clonotype came up a few times. The chain is built from TRBV7-3 and TRBJ2-2, with 11 nucleotides matching TRBD1. Germline V lookup: CDR1 SGHTA, CDR2 FQGTGA. Trimming removed 5 bases from V and 7 bases from J; junction bases left unmatched: 6. The CDR3 totals 15 residues. The CDR3 DNA reads as TGTGCCAGCAGCCCGGACAGGGGGCTCGTCGGGGAGCTGTTTTTT. Protein product: CASSPDRGLVGELFF.

The V and J genes are TRBV6-2 or TRBV6-3 and TRBJ1-1, with TRBD1 matching over 9 bases. The germline CDR1 and CDR2 sequences are MNHEY and SVGEGT. The V segment lost 6 bases and the J segment 5 bases; nucleotides outside the gene matches: 10. This CDR3 spans 15 amino acids. The CDR3, as DNA: TGTGCCAGCAGACGAAGGGACAGGGTTGATACTGAAGCTTTCTTT. Its translation: CASRRRDRVDTEAFF.

This clonotype was detected only a few times. The CDR3 spells CASSQDGAGKGTQYF. CDR3 nucleotides: TGTGCCAGCAGCCAAGACGGGGCAGGGAAGGGGACCCAGTACTTC. The rearrangement joins TRBV11-2 to TRBJ2-5; D may match TRBD1 or TRBD2 (5 bases each). Trimming removed 5 bases from V and 7 bases from J, with 20 bases in between. The length of the CDR3 is 15 residues. Germline lookup yields CDR1 SGHAT and CDR2 FQNNGV.

The chain has TRBV6-5 and TRBJ2-7, with TRBD2 identical over 7 bases. In germline, CDR1 is MNHEY, CDR2 SVGAGI. After removal of 10 bases from V and 9 bases from J, the junction contained 6 bases not matched to a gene. This CDR3 spans 10 amino acids. CDR3: CATSGKGQYF. The CDR3 nucleotides are TGTGCCACTAGCGGAAAGGGGCAGTACTTC.

The chain couples TRBV24-1 to TRBJ1-2; D not certain. The V gene's germline CDR1 is KGHDR and CDR2 SFDVKD. The CDR3 has 14 amino acids. Trimming took 3 bases from V and 5 from J, leaving 12 bases between them. The CDR3 region is CATSDGSRAYGYTF. In DNA form, the CDR3 reads TGTGCCACCAGTGATGGGTCAAGGGCTTATGGCTACACCTTC.

The CDR3 is CASSSGQGNFNTIYF. The CDR3, as DNA: TGTGCCAGCAGTTCAGGACAGGGGAATTTCAACACCATATATTTT. J is TRBJ1-3 and V is TRBV2, with 9 bases that match TRBD1. From germline, CDR1 is SNHLY and CDR2 FYNNEI. The CDR3 loop spans 15 amino acids. V lost 5 bases, J lost 7 bases, and 9 bases stayed unmatched.

This clonotype has at least ten counts. The chain uses TRBV19 and TRBJ1-1; D is undetermined. CDR3 size: 11 residues. Germline V lookup: CDR1 LNHDA, CDR2 SQIVND (reference sequence). Trimming stripped 7 bases from V and 7 bases from J, with 10 bases between. CDR3 nucleotide sequence: TGTGCCAGTATTAACACAATTGAAGCTTTCTTT. Its protein product is CASINTIEAFF.

On this clonotype itself: At one boundary the junction diverges from the germline segment, which might be a read error. This sequence joins TRBV7-9 and TRBJ2-5; 8 nucleotides agree with TRBD2. In germline, CDR1 is SEHNR, CDR2 FQNEAQ (reference sequence). This CDR3 spans 15 amino acids. Here the CDR3 DNA reads TGCGCCAGCAGCGCCATGACTAGCGAACAAGAGACCCAGTACTTC. This gives the protein CASSAMTSEQETQYF.

J is TRBJ1-3 and V is TRBV2; D not resolved. CDR3 length: 16 residues. The V end lost 6 bases, the J end lost 4 bases, and 19 bases lay between the germline ends. Looked up from germline, CDR1 is SNHLY and CDR2 is FYNNEI. The CDR3 sequence: CASSGHSGSVGNTIYF. In DNA form, the CDR3 reads TGTGCCAGCAGCGGGCATTCGGGGTCTGTGGGAAACACCATATATTTT.

The rearrangement joins TRBV7-2 to TRBJ1-1, with D unresolved. The CDR3 is 14 residues long. V was clipped by 3 bases and J by 3 bases, with 11 bases between them. CDR1 is SGHTA, CDR2 FQGNSA, per germline. The CDR3 DNA is TGTGCCAGCAGCTTCGGGAGGCGAGACACTGAAGCTTTCTTT. Protein product: CASSFGRRDTEAFF.

This clonotype was seen only a few times. The chain recombines TRBV5-1 with TRBJ2-7; a possible D gene is TRBD1 (5 bases). Germline CDR1 and CDR2: SGHRS and YFSETQ. This CDR3 spans 15 amino acids. V lost 0 bases, J lost 5 bases, and 15 bases lay in between. The CDR3 spells CASSLGIYRIDEQYF. For the CDR3, the DNA is TGCGCCAGCAGCTTGGGGATCTACAGGATCGACGAGCAGTACTTC.

This clonotype was detected a few times. The chain carries TRBV12-3 or TRBV12-4 and TRBJ1-5, with D perhaps matching TRBD1 (5 bases). Deletions cut 7 bases from V and 5 bases from J, with 9 bases between. This CDR3 spans 12 amino acids. CDR3 loop: CASKAQDQPQHF. CDR3 DNA sequence: TGTGCCAGCAAGGCACAGGATCAGCCCCAGCATTTT.

This clonotype was observed a handful of times. The rearrangement joins TRBV6-1 to TRBJ2-6; 8 bases are a match to TRBD1. V lost 6 bases, J lost 4 bases, and 2 bases stayed unmatched. Germline values: CDR1 MNHNS, CDR2 SASEGT. The CDR3 runs to 14 residues. For the CDR3, the DNA is TGTGCCAGCAGGGGACAGGCCGGGGCCAACGTCCTGACTTTC. Translated, it gives CASRGQAGANVLTF.

This clonotype has just a few counts. The CDR3 DNA follows: TGTGCCAGCAGGCAATTAGCGGGACCTTCCTACGAGCAGTACTTC. The encoded protein is CASRQLAGPSYEQYF. The V and J genes are TRBV6-1 and TRBJ2-7; 8 bases align to TRBD2. Trimming cost V 6 bases and J 1 base; bases outside gene matches: 8. In germline, CDR1 is MNHNS, CDR2 SASEGT. The CDR3 loop spans 15 amino acids.